There are a few counts of the clone carrying this TCR beta chain. No antigen is known for it. V lost 3 bases, J lost 2 bases, and 10 bases lay in between. The CDR3 loop spans 13 amino acids. Germline CDR1 reads GTSNPN; CDR2 reads SVGIG (reference sequence). The data were obtained in a study of T cells in localized non-small cell lung cancer. Study-wide results and limits: Uninvolved adjacent lung showed the highest T cell clonality, exceeding tumor. Since sequencing was restricted to only one region of the tumor, intratumor heterogeneity remains a possibility.

Only in-frame clones appear in the TCRdb table, and some are missing; sequencing was by immunoSEQ multiplex PCR. Of approximately 3,000 clones detected, 23% appear once; the ten largest clones hold approximately 23%. The chain has TRBV30 and TRBJ1-1; tentatively, D is TRBD1 (5 bases). The sequenced sample was lung tumor tissue, obtained before any cancer treatment. The clonotype originates from a woman between 40 and 69 years old with stage I lung adenocarcinoma. CDR3 loop: CAWRLRTNTEAFF. DNA for the CDR3: TGTGCCTGGAGACTACGGACAAACACTGAAGCTTTCTTT.